This T cell receptor (beta chain) is from a study of shared clonotypes between healthy human individuals. Study-wide points: For naive CD4 cells, roughly 5% of clonotypes were shared across a handful of donors.

Germline CDR1 and CDR2: SGHTA and FQGNSA. This CDR3 is built from 15 residues. V was clipped by 1 base and J by 2 bases, with 12 bases between them. The data were produced by immunoSEQ multiplex PCR, yet TCRdb's version contains in-frame clones alone and is incomplete. Here the sample spans 1.5 million to 1.9 million clones, 95% to 99% being singletons. A word on this clone: The antigen remains unidentified.

This TCR came from a man aged 25-45 years in good health. What was sequenced was naive CD4+ T cells sorted from blood. Subset described: CD45RA+ positively selected. The gene calls are TRBV7-2 and TRBJ2-7; perhaps TRBD1 as D (5 bases). The CDR3 protein is CASSLGQGHPYEQYF. The CDR3 DNA is TGTGCCAGCAGCTTAGGTCAGGGTCATCCCTACGAGCAGTACTTC. Filled out from reference TRBV7-2 and TRBJ2-7, the complete variable domain reads GAGVSQSPSNKVTEKGKDVELRCDPISGHTALYWYRQSLGQGLEFLIYFQGNSAPDKSGLPSDRFSAERTGGSVSTLTIQRTQQEDSAVYLCASSLGQGHPYEQYFGPGTRLTVT.